Below, one T cell receptor (beta chain) is given with its context. Its antigen is currently unknown. This record belongs to a study of PD-1 blockade in classical Hodgkin lymphoma. Turning to the study itself: The study gave patients nivolumab 3 mg/kg intravenously every 2 weeks.

Time point: cycle 4 day 1 (C4D1), after six to seven weeks of nivolumab. Each patient's relapse followed autologous stem cell transplantation, and brentuximab vedotin exposure varied. The method was immunoSEQ multiplex PCR; TCRdb's version includes in-frame clones alone and lacks a portion of them. This sample has about 14,000 clones, with more than 80% found just once. Study observations and caveats: CD8+ TCR diversity did not rise significantly by C4D1, unlike CD4+. Whoever responded completely had baseline diversity much like that seen in newly diagnosed patients. Relative to healthy donors, newly diagnosed patients reportedly had lower baseline TCR diversity, which was reported as lower still in relapsed/refractory patients.

Trimming took off 1 base at V and 0 bases at J, with 13 bases between the two ends. Per germline, CDR1 MNHNS and CDR2 SASEGT. The CDR3 has 17 amino acids. This TCR was sampled from a human donor with classical Hodgkin lymphoma. The material was peripheral blood mononuclear cells (PBMCs), obtained before the fourth cycle of nivolumab. The V and J genes are TRBV6-1 and TRBJ1-5; D remains ambiguous. CDR3 region: CASSEGRAPYSNQPQHF. DNA of the CDR3: TGTGCCAGCAGTGAAGGAAGGGCACCCTATAGCAATCAGCCCCAGCATTTT.